The 27 T cell receptor beta chains below were found in one sample sequenced in a study of blood T cells in healthy people across ages. A second PCR, run for about 7 to 12 cycles, used a sample-barcoded 5' primer plus a J-beta primer mix. TCRdb re-derived calls from the 5' RACE reads in MiXCR, one entry per CDR3 protein. The repertoire holds 850,000 to 1,100,000 distinct CDR3 sequences, under 40% seen once, with over 10% in the top ten. The source material was blood. The receptors derive from a man in his late teens or twenties in good health.

The rearrangement uses TRBV5-1 and TRBJ2-2; D might be TRBD1 (5 bases). V was pared by 4 bases and J by 4 bases, with 14 bases between. Germline CDR1 is SGHRS and CDR2 is YFSETQ. The CDR3 is made up of 15 amino acids. The CDR3 DNA reads TGCGCCAGCAGCACCGCGACAGTTAGCACCGGGGAGCTGTTTTTT. Its translation is CASSTATVSTGELFF.

The chain employs TRBV6-1 and TRBJ1-2; no clear D. The germline V gene has CDR1 MNHNS and CDR2 SASEGT. The CDR3 is made up of 15 amino acids. The V and J ends lost 1 base and 3 bases respectively, with 12 bases between them. The CDR3 protein is CASSEDGVPDYGYTF. CDR3 DNA: TGTGCCAGCAGTGAAGACGGGGTACCTGACTATGGCTACACCTTC.

The gene calls are TRBV20-1 and TRBJ2-1; 7 bases fit TRBD2. The germline V gene encodes CDR1 DFQATT and CDR2 SNEGSKA (reference sequence). Trimming removed 5 bases from V and 4 bases from J; junction bases left unmatched: 5. The CDR3 contains 13 residues. CDR3 sequence (DNA): TGCAGTGCTGAGCGGGGTACTTACAATGAGCAGTTCTTC. This gives the protein CSAERGTYNEQFF.

CDR3 loop: CAVGGGISTDTQYF. The CDR3 DNA sequence: TGTGCCGTCGGCGGAGGAATTAGCACAGATACGCAGTATTTT. The J gene is TRBJ2-3, the V gene TRBV27, with D perhaps matching TRBD2 (5 bases). This CDR3 region has 14 residues. Between the trimmed V and J ends, which lost 11 bases and 0 bases, there was a span of 15 bases. CDR1 is MNHEY and CDR2 is SMNVEV in the germline V gene (reference sequence).

This rearrangement joins TRBV9 to TRBJ1-2; no clear D gene. V gave up 0 bases and J gave up 6 bases, with 12 bases separating them. Germline CDR1 and CDR2: SGDLS and YYNGEE. The CDR3 is 14 residues long. Written as DNA, the CDR3 is TGTGCCAGCAGCGTAGCGGAAGAGATCAATGGCTACACCTTC. Translation: CASSVAEEINGYTF. Full variable domain (outside the CDR3, taken from reference TRBV9 and TRBJ1-2): DSGVTQTPKHLITATGQRVTLRCSPRSGDLSVYWYQQSLDQGLQFLIQYYNGEERAKGNILERFSAQQFPDLHSELNLSSLELGDSALYFCASSVAEEINGYTFGSGTRLTVV.

This clonotype was detected once. V gene TRBV12-3 or TRBV12-4 combines with J gene TRBJ2-5; perhaps TRBD1 as D (5 bases). The CDR3 loop spans 12 amino acids. Trimming stripped 6 bases from V and 11 bases from J, with 16 bases between. The CDR3 DNA sequence: TGTGCCAGCAGACCCCAGGGTAATGAGCAGTACTTC. This sequence encodes CASRPQGNEQYF.

The chain joins TRBV5-1 to TRBJ1-1; a weak D match, TRBD1 (6 bases). The CDR3 consists of 14 residues. V lost 6 bases, J lost 4 bases, and 16 bases lay in between. Germline loops: CDR1 SGHRS, CDR2 YFSETQ. CDR3: CASTSGGSLTEAFF. The CDR3 DNA follows: TGCGCCAGCACCTCTGGGGGCTCTCTCACTGAAGCTTTCTTT.

This clonotype was seen more than once but under ten times. This chain links TRBV15 with TRBJ2-2, with TRBD1 identical over 8 bases. V lost 3 bases to trimming and J lost 6 bases; unmatched junction nucleotides: 6. The CDR3 sequence is 15 residues long. Germline CDR1 is LNHNV and CDR2 is YYDKDF (reference sequence). In DNA form, the CDR3 reads TGTGCCACCAGCAGTGGACAGGGTCTCGCCGGGGAGCTGTTTTTT. The encoded protein is CATSSGQGLAGELFF.

This clonotype was detected only a few times. V and J are TRBV7-9 and TRBJ1-5, with D hard to call. Trimming removed 2 bases at V and 7 bases at J, with 12 bases between. The germline V gene encodes CDR1 SEHNR and CDR2 FQNEAQ (reference sequence). The CDR3 runs 14 residues. CDR3 region: CASSLKSFGQPQHF. The DNA of the CDR3 is TGTGCCAGCAGCTTAAAGAGTTTTGGCCAGCCCCAGCATTTT.

The V gene is TRBV25-1, the J gene TRBJ1-4; tentative D call: TRBD1 (6 bases). Germline loops: CDR1 MGHDK, CDR2 SYGVNS. The CDR3 has 15 residues. The V and J ends lost 1 base and 10 bases respectively, with 16 bases between them. The CDR3 spells CASSESPHRVGKLFF. CDR3 coding DNA: TGTGCCAGCAGTGAATCCCCCCACAGGGTTGGAAAACTGTTTTTT.

Details on this clonotype: A much larger clone differs from this one at a single base, so this may be a read error. The genes are TRBV6-6 and TRBJ1-2; TRBD1 aligns across 8 bases. The CDR3 has 11 amino acids. Germline CDR1 MNHNY, CDR2 SVGAGI (reference sequence). V lost 9 bases to trimming and J lost 5 bases; unmatched junction nucleotides: 2. The CDR3 region has the DNA TGTGCCAGACAGGGGGGGTATGGCTACACCTTC. This gives the protein CARQGGYGYTF.

Concerning this clonotype: A read error is possible here, since a much larger clone lies one base away. The rearrangement links TRBV29-1 to TRBJ2-3; TRBD1 aligns across 9 bases. V gave up 7 bases and J gave up 3 bases; unmatched junction bases: 14. Germline V gene data show CDR1 as SQVTM and CDR2 as ANQGSEA. CDR3 length: 16 amino acids. Here the CDR3 reads CSAGDRATSRTDTQYF. Written as DNA, the CDR3 is TGCAGCGCCGGGGACAGGGCAACGAGCAGAACAGATACGCAGTATTTT.

The V call is TRBV29-1, the J call TRBJ1-2; possible D gene TRBD1, 6 bases. V was clipped by 5 bases and J by 3 bases, with 10 bases between them. The CDR3 extends over 12 amino acids. Germline-derived CDR1 and CDR2 are SQVTM and ANQGSEA. CDR3 DNA sequence: TGCAGCGTTCGTCACAGGGACTATGGCTACACCTTC. As protein: CSVRHRDYGYTF.

The chain joins TRBV7-9 to TRBJ1-1; the D gene is possibly TRBD1 (6 bases). The CDR3 extends over 15 amino acids. Trimming took off 5 bases at V and 2 bases at J, with 15 bases between the two ends. Germline V gene lookup returns CDR1 SEHNR and CDR2 FQNEAQ (reference sequence). The DNA of the CDR3 is TGTGCCAGCAGCCGCTCAGGGGCCAGAAACACTGAAGCTTTCTTT. This translates into CASSRSGARNTEAFF.

In this sample, this clonotype turned up a few times. The rearrangement links TRBV6-6 to TRBJ1-1; D unclear. Germline loops: CDR1 MNHNY, CDR2 SVGAGI (reference sequence). V was shortened by 0 bases and J by 1 base, with 9 bases between the two germline ends. CDR3 size: 15 residues. The CDR3 here is CASSYSGEWNTEAFF. CDR3 in DNA: TGTGCCAGCAGTTACTCCGGGGAATGGAACACTGAAGCTTTCTTT.

This chain joins TRBV20-1 and TRBJ1-1; D might be TRBD1 (5 bases). The CDR3 covers 14 residues. Germline values: CDR1 DFQATT, CDR2 SNEGSKA (reference sequence). The V end was cut by 2 bases, the J end by 6 bases, with 16 bases between. This CDR3 reads CSARSPGVHPEAFF. The CDR3 DNA reads as TGCAGTGCTAGATCTCCGGGGGTTCATCCTGAAGCTTTCTTT.

The chain uses TRBV12-3 or TRBV12-4 and TRBJ1-4; D perhaps matches TRBD1 (6 bases). The CDR3 consists of 14 residues. V lost 1 base and J 8 bases, leaving 11 bases between the germline ends. The CDR3 spells CASSLGDINEKLFF. CDR3 bases: TGTGCCAGCAGTTTAGGGGACATAAACGAAAAACTGTTTTTT.

This clonotype was detected only a few times. The gene calls are TRBV7-3 and TRBJ1-1; TRBD1 might be the D (5 bases). Deletions cut 1 base from V and 4 bases from J, with 22 bases between. The CDR3 has 18 residues. The germline gives CDR1 SGHTA, CDR2 FQGTGA. The CDR3 coding sequence is TGTGCCAGCAGCTTAATTCAGGCTCTCACGGGGCTTAGCACTGAAGCTTTCTTT. This codes for CASSLIQALTGLSTEAFF.

The CDR3 coding sequence is TGTGCCAGCAGTTCCGGGACCATTTCAACGGAGCAGTTCTTC. Residues: CASSSGTISTEQFF. V is TRBV6-2 or TRBV6-3 and J is TRBJ2-1, with D perhaps being TRBD1 or TRBD2 (5 bases each). Germline V lookup: CDR1 MNHEY, CDR2 SVGEGT. The V gene lost 4 bases and the J gene lost 10 bases, with 17 bases spanning the gap. This CDR3 region has 14 residues.

Comment on this clonotype: The germline gene is not matched at one end of the junction; a read error may be the cause. This chain links TRBV7-9 with TRBJ1-1; D not certain. Looked up from germline, CDR1 is SEHNR and CDR2 is FQNEAQ (reference sequence). The CDR3 runs to 16 residues. CDR3 loop: CARSSSALAGNTEAFF. CDR3 coding DNA: TGTGCCCGCAGCTCCTCGGCACTAGCAGGGAACACTGAAGCTTTCTTT.

This chain joins TRBV20-1 and TRBJ1-1, with unresolved D. Germline V CDR1 and CDR2: DFQATT, SNEGSKA (reference sequence). The CDR3 is made up of 15 amino acids. Between the trimmed V and J ends, which lost 2 bases and 4 bases, there was a span of 17 bases. The CDR3 coding sequence is TGCAGTGCTAGATCGGCAGAGGGATCGGGCACTGAAGCTTTCTTT. Residues: CSARSAEGSGTEAFF.

This clonotype came up a few times. This chain connects TRBV5-1 to TRBJ1-1; D call uncertain. CDR1 and CDR2 from the germline V gene are SGHRS and YFSETQ. The V and J ends lost 4 bases and 8 bases respectively, with 12 bases between them. The length of the CDR3 is 12 residues. The CDR3 is CASSAGRSEAFF. The CDR3 DNA follows: TGCGCCAGCAGCGCAGGCCGATCAGAAGCTTTCTTT.

V and J are TRBV29-1 and TRBJ1-3; 8 nucleotides align to TRBD1. There are 16 residues in the CDR3. Germline V gives CDR1 SQVTM, CDR2 ANQGSEA. Trimming cost V 5 bases and J 2 bases; bases outside gene matches: 11. In nucleotides, the CDR3 is TGCAGCGTTAAAGGAGAACCGGGACAGGCTGGAAACACCATATATTTT. It translates to CSVKGEPGQAGNTIYF.

The chain carries TRBV5-5 and TRBJ1-6; possible D gene TRBD1, 5 bases. V lost 5 bases and J lost 5, with 17 bases in between. CDR1 is SGHKS and CDR2 is YYEKEE in the germline V gene (reference sequence). The CDR3 is 16 amino acids. The CDR3 bases are TGTGCCAGCAGTCTCTCCCTCCGGGGGGATAATTCACCCCTCCACTTT. Protein sequence: CASSLSLRGDNSPLHF.

This clonotype appeared a few times. The chain has TRBV12-3 or TRBV12-4 and TRBJ1-2; the D gene is possibly TRBD1 (5 bases). The CDR3 extends over 13 amino acids. Between the trimmed V and J ends, which lost 3 bases and 8 bases, there was a span of 13 bases. The CDR3 bases are TGTGCCAGCAGTTTGGGGACTGCGCTCGGCTACACCTTC. Its translation is CASSLGTALGYTF.

The V call is TRBV5-1, the J call TRBJ1-2; possibly TRBD1 for D (5 bases). Germline V gene lookup returns CDR1 SGHRS and CDR2 YFSETQ. The V end was cut by 0 bases, the J end by 4 bases, with 16 bases between. The length of the CDR3 is 16 residues. In DNA form, the CDR3 reads TGCGCCAGCAGCTTGGAGGGGCGGGAGTCTACCTATGGCTACACCTTC. Translation: CASSLEGRESTYGYTF.

Turning to this clonotype: The junction differs from germline at one of its ends, possibly a read error. The chain couples TRBV20-1 to TRBJ2-4; D unresolved. The CDR3 covers 11 residues. Germline lookup yields CDR1 DFQATT and CDR2 SNEGSKA (reference sequence). The CDR3 spells CCARKGQEQYF. The CDR3 DNA sequence: TGCTGTGCTAGGAAGGGTCAGGAGCAGTACTTC.